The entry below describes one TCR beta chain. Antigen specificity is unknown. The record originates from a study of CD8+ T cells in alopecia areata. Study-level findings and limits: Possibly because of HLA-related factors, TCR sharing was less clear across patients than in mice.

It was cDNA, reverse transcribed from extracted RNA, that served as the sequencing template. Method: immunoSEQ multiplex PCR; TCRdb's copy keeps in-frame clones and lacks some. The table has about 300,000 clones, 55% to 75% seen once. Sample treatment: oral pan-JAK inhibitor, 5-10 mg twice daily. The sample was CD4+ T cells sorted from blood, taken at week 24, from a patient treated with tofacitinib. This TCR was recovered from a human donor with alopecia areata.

CDR3 in DNA: TGCAGCGTTGAACCTGGGGGAAGTTTGGGCTACACCTTC. Amino acid sequence: CSVEPGGSLGYTF. The V call is TRBV29-1, the J call TRBJ1-2; D might be TRBD1 (5 bases). The CDR3 is 13 amino acids. Germline CDR1 SQVTM, CDR2 ANQGSEA. Between the trimmed V and J ends, which lost 2 bases and 8 bases, there was a span of 15 bases.